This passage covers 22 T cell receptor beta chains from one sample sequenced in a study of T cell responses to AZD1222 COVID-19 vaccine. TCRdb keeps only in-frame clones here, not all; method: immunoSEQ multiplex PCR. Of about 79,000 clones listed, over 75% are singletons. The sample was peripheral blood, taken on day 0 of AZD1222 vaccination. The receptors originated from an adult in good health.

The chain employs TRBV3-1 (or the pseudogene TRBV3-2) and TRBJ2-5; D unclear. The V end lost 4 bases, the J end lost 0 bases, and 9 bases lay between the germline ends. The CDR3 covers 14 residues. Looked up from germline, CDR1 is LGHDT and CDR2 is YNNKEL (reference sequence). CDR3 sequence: CASSLQPYQETQYF. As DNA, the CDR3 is TGTGCCAGCAGCCTGCAACCGTACCAAGAGACCCAGTACTTC.

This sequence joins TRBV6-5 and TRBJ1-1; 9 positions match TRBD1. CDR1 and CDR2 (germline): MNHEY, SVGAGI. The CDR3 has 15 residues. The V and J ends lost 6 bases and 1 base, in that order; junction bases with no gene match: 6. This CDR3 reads CASSQPGQGNTEAFF. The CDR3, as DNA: TGTGCCAGCAGCCAACCGGGACAGGGGAACACTGAAGCTTTCTTT.

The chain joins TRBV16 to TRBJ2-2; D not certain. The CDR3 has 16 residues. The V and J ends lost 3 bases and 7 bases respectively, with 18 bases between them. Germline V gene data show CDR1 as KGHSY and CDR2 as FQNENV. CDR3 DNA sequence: TGTGCCAGCAGCCATCATGGCAGGCAGGATAACGGGGAGCTGTTTTTT. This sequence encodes CASSHHGRQDNGELFF.

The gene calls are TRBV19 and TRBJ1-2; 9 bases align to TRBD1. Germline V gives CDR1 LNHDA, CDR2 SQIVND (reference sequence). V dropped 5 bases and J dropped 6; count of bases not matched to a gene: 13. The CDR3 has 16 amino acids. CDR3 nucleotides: TGTGCCAGTAGTGGGACAGGGAAAGGATCAGTAAATGGCTACACCTTC. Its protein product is CASSGTGKGSVNGYTF.

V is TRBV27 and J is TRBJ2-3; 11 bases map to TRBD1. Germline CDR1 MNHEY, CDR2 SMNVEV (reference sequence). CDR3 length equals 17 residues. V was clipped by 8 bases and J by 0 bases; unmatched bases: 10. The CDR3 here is CASGRGTGGPSTDTQYF. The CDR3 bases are TGTGCCAGCGGGCGTGGGACAGGGGGGCCTAGCACAGATACGCAGTATTTT.

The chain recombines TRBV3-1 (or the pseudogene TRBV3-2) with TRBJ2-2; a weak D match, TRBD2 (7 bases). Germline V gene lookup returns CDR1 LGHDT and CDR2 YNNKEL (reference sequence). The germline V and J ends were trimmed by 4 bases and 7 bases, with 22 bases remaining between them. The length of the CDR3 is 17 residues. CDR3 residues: CASSLTGGGLRGGELFF. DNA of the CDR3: TGTGCCAGCAGCCTCACTGGCGGGGGCCTGAGGGGCGGGGAGCTGTTTTTT.

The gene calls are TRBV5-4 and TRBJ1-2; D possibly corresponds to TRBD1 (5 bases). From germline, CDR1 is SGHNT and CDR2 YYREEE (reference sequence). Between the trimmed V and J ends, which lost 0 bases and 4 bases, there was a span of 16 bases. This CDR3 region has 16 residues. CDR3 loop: CASSLDRITNTYGYTF. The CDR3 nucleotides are TGTGCCAGCAGCTTGGACAGGATTACAAACACCTATGGCTACACCTTC.

The CDR3: CASKWDPVGYEQYF. The DNA of the CDR3 is TGTGCCAGCAAGTGGGACCCCGTGGGGTACGAGCAGTACTTC. This rearrangement joins TRBV6-5 to TRBJ2-7; D is perhaps TRBD1 or TRBD2 (5 bases each). Trimming took off 7 bases at V and 4 bases at J, with 17 bases between the two ends. The length of the CDR3 is 14 residues. Germline CDR1 MNHEY, CDR2 SVGAGI.

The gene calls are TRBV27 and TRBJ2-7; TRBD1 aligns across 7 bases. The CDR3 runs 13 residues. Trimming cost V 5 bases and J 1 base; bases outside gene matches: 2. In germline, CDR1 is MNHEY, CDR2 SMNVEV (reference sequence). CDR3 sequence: CASSRDRSYEQYF. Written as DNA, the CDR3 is TGTGCCAGCAGTCGGGACAGATCCTACGAGCAGTACTTC.

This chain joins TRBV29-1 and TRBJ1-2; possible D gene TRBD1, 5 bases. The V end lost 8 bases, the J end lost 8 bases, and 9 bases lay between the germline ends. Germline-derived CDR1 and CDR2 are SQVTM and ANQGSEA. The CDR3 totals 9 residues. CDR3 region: CSPWDGYTF. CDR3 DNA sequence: TGCAGCCCTTGGGACGGCTACACCTTC.

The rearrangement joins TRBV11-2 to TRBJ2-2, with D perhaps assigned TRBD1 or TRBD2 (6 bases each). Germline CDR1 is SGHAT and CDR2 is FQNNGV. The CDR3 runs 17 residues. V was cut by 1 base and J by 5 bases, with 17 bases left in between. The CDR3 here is CASSLGFGSGQTGELFF. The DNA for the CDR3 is TGTGCCAGCAGCTTAGGGTTTGGTAGCGGACAGACCGGGGAGCTGTTTTTT.

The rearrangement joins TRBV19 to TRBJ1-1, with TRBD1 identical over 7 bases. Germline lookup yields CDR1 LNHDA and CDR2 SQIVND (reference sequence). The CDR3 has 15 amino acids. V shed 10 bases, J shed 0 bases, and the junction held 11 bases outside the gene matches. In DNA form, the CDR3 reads TGTGCCACCTCGACAGGGAAGGGGATGAACACTGAAGCTTTCTTT. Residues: CATSTGKGMNTEAFF.

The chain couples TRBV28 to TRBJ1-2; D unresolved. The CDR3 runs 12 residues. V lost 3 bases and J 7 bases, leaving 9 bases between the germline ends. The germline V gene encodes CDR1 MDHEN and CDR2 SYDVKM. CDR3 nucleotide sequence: TGTGCCAGCAGTTTGGCAGAGGGTGGCTACACCTTC. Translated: CASSLAEGGYTF.

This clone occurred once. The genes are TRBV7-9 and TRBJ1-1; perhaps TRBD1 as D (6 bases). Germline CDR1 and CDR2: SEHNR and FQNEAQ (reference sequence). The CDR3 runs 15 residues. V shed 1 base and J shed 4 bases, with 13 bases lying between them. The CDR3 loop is CASSLGGGRGTEAFF. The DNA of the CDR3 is TGTGCCAGCAGCTTAGGGGGGGGCAGAGGCACTGAAGCTTTCTTT.

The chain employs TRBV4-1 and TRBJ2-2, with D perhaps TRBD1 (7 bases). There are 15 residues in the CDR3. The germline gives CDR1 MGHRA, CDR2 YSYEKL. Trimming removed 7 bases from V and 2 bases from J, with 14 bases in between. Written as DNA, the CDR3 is TGCGCCAGCACCCAGGGGGGCGTAAACACCGGGGAGCTGTTTTTT. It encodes CASTQGGVNTGELFF.

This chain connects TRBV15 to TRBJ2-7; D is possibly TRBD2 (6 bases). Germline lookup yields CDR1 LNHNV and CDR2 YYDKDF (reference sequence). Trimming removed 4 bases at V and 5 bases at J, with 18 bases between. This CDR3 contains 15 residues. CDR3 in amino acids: CATSMGRTGDHEQYF. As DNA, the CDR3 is TGTGCCACCAGCATGGGACGGACGGGGGACCACGAGCAGTACTTC.

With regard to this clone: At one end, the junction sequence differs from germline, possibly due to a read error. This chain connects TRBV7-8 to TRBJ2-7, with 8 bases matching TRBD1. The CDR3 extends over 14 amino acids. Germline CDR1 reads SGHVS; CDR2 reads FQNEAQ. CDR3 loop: CASVVSGGSHEQYF. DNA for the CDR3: TGTGCCAGCGTGGTTTCAGGGGGCTCCCACGAGCAGTACTTC.

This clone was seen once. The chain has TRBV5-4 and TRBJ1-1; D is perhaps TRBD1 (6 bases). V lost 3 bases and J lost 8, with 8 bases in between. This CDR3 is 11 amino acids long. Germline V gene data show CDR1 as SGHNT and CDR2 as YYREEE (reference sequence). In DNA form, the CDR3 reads TGTGCCAGCAGCTCTCAGGGGGAAGCTTTCTTT. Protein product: CASSSQGEAFF.

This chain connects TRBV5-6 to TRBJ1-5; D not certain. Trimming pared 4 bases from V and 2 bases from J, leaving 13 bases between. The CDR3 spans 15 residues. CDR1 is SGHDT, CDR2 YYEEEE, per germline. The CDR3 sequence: CASSLLGEGNQPQHF. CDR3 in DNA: TGTGCCAGCAGCCTGCTTGGGGAGGGCAATCAGCCCCAGCATTTT.

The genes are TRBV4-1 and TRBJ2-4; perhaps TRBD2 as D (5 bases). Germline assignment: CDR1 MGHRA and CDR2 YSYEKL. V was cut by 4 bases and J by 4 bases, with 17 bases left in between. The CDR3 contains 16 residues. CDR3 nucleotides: TGCGCCAGCAGCCTTACGTTAGAGCGGACTAAAAACATTCAGTACTTC. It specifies CASSLTLERTKNIQYF.

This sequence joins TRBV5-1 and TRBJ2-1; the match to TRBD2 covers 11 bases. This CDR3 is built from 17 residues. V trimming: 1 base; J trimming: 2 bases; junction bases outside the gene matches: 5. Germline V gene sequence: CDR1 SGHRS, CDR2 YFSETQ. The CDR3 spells CASSLTIAGGTYNEQFF. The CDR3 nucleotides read TGCGCCAGCAGCTTGACCATAGCGGGAGGGACCTACAATGAGCAGTTCTTC. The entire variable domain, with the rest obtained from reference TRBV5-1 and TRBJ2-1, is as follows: KAGVTQTPRYLIKTRGQQVTLSCSPISGHRSVSWYQQTPGQGLQFLFEYFSETQRNKGNFPGRFSGRQFSNSRSEMNVSTLELGDSALYLCASSLTIAGGTYNEQFFGPGTRLTVL.

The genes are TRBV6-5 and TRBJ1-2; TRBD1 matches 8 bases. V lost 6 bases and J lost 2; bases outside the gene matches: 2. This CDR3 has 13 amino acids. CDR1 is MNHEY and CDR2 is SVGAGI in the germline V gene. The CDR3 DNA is TGTGCCAGCAGCCGGACAGGGAACTATGGCTACACCTTC. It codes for CASSRTGNYGYTF.